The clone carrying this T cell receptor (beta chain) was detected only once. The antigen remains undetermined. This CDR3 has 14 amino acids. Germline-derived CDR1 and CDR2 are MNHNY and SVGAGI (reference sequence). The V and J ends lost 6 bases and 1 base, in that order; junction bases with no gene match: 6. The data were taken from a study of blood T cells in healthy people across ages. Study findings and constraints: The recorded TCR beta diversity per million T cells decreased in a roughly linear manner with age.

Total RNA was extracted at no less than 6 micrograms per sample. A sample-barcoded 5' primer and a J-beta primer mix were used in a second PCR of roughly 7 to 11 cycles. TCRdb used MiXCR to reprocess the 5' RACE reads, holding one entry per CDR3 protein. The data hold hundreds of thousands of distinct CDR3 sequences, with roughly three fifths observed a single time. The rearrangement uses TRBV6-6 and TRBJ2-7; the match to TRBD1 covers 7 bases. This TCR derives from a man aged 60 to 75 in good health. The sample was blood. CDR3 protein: CASRSTGQSYEQYF. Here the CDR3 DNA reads TGTGCCAGCAGGTCAACGGGACAGTCCTACGAGCAGTACTTC.